Described below is a single T cell receptor (beta chain) sequence and its context. What this receptor recognizes is not known. Base qualities are not at hand, and no much larger clone is one base apart. Spanning cysteine to phenylalanine, the CDR3 consists of 17 amino acids. Of all the DNA, just the CDR3 is kept, 51 bases in frame from base 1. Relative to germline, V is 0 bases shorter and J is 0 bases shorter, with 15 bases between their ends. Via the germline V gene, CDR1 is LGHNA and CDR2 YSLEER. The treatment or condition label, read with the paper, signifies: roughly 20 received Ad26.COV2.S at low or high dose, single or two shots; 5 received placebo; per-sample allocation not given. Repertoires of vaccine and placebo recipients were sequenced from samples collected on day 63 after the first injection. In Cohort 1b, 25 adults aged 18-55 years were enrolled at a single site in Boston, USA, between 29 July and 7 August 2020. Ad26.COV2.S was a replication-incompetent adenovirus type 26 vector that expressed a prefusion-stabilized SARS-CoV-2 spike protein derived from the original Wuhan strain.

The immunoSEQ Assay was used to sequence TCRbeta CDR3 regions. After extraction, genomic DNA underwent amplification by bias-controlled multiplex PCR, followed by high-throughput sequencing. As for the authors' bioinformatics: To quantify the absolute abundance of each unique TCRbeta CDR3 region, sequences were collapsed and filtered. T cell fraction was estimated by normalizing TCRbeta template counts to usable DNA, with usable DNA measured through amplification of reference genes found in all nucleated cells. Repertoire TCRs were annotated as SARS-CoV-2-specific when V gene, CDR3 amino acid sequence and J gene were exactly matched to a known reactive TCR set. MIRA supplied the reference SARS-CoV-2 TCR set, which was filtered for enrichment in COVID-19-positive ImmuneCODE repertoires so that public or cross-reactive TCRs were removed. Drawing on the MIRA antigens, annotated TCRs were analysed further at the level of specific ORF or position within ORF. Breadth was defined as annotated unique rearrangements over total unique productive rearrangements; depth was the summed frequency of those rearrangements. TCR breadth was compared between groups using two-sided Wilcoxon rank-sum tests. TCRdb holds this immuneACCESS table with in-frame rearrangements only. Some clones are missing; in checked studies, unresolved V genes explain under half, and the rest has no known cause. Clonal size and the V and J genes are those of that table, whereas D and trimming came from the DNA. The sample contains 300,000 to 400,000 clones, about 86% of them found a single time. Clones ranked in the top ten supply about 10% of the sample.

The sample originates from a study of Ad26.COV2.S vaccination and SARS-CoV-2 variants (dated by TCRdb to the early 2020s). Describing the broader study: Donors in the vaccine arm were drawn from COV1001, a phase I-IIa trial of Ad26.COV2.S in healthy adults that was multicentre, randomized, double-blind and placebo-controlled. Ad26.COV2.S was given intramuscularly at 5x10^10 or 1x10^11 viral particles, as a single shot or as two shots 56 days apart. Investigators remained blinded to trial group allocation during experiments and outcome assessment. The TCR-sequenced set comprised about 32 samples: approximately 19 Ad26.COV2.S vaccine recipients, 5 placebo recipients and 8 SARS-CoV-2 convalescent individuals. Trial participants were randomized into five groups of five: low-dose or high-dose Ad26.COV2.S given once or twice, or placebo on both occasions. The specificity and breadth of SARS-CoV-2-reactive T cell receptors after Ad26.COV2.S vaccination were assessed by TCRbeta repertoire sequencing. General study outcomes and caveats: The study was not powered to compare responses between vaccine doses or regimens. The authors noted that the TCR breadth and depth analyses may have underestimated total T cell responses. After vaccination, spike-specific CD8+ and CD4+ T cell responses were reported to show substantial breadth. Non-spike TCR breadth was comparable between vaccine and placebo recipients, consistent with the vaccine containing only spike. Ad26.COV2.S recipients had higher spike-specific TCR breadth than placebo recipients (P = 0.0014).

The clonotype originates from a person aged 18-65 years who received the Ad26.COV2.S COVID-19 vaccine or a placebo. This sequence uses TRBV4-3 and TRBJ2-7; a weak D assignment points to TRBD2 (6 bases agree). Sample: peripheral blood, taken in a trial of Ad26.COV2.S vaccine versus placebo. The nucleotide sequence reads TGCGCCAGCAGCCAAGATCTTACCCGCGGGATCTCCTACGAGCAGTACTTC. Its protein product is CASSQDLTRGISYEQYF.